These 23 T cell receptor beta chains share one sample of origin, sequenced in a study of blood T cells in healthy people across ages. With a J-beta primer mix and a sample-barcoded 5' primer, a second PCR ran about 6 to 11 cycles. TCRdb reprocessed the 5' RACE reads with MiXCR, giving one entry per CDR3 protein. The data show 550,000 to 800,000 distinct CDR3 sequences, more than 20% seen once. Sequencing input: blood. Every receptor here comes from a man between 65 and 85 years old in good health.

This clonotype was detected only a few times. The chain is built from TRBV2 and TRBJ1-5; no reliable D call. The CDR3 totals 14 residues. V was pared by 6 bases and J by 2 bases, with 11 bases between. The germline CDR1 and CDR2 sequences are SNHLY and FYNNEI. The CDR3 DNA reads TGTGCCAGCAGCCAAAGAACGGGCAATCAGCCCCAGCATTTT. Residues: CASSQRTGNQPQHF.

The CDR3 sequence: CASSRWDLGTDTQYF. CDR3 bases: TGTGCCAGCAGCCGCTGGGACCTAGGAACAGATACGCAGTATTTT. The J gene is TRBJ2-3, the V gene TRBV5-4, with D perhaps matching TRBD1 or TRBD2 (5 bases each). V lost 4 bases to trimming and J lost 3 bases, with 15 bases between them. The CDR3 has 15 residues. Germline V gives CDR1 SGHNT, CDR2 YYREEE (reference sequence).

This sequence joins TRBV3-1 and TRBJ2-7, with a weak D call TRBD2 (6 bases). The germline CDR1 and CDR2 sequences are LGHDT and YNNKEL (reference sequence). V gave up 5 bases and J gave up 3 bases, with 14 bases separating them. The CDR3 contains 14 residues. CDR3 protein: CASSSLALNYEQYF. Here the CDR3 DNA reads TGTGCCAGCAGCTCCCTAGCGCTCAACTACGAGCAGTACTTC.

The CDR3 DNA reads as TGTGCCAGCAGCCCAGAGACTAGCGGGAGTTCCGGGGAGCTGTTTTTT. As protein: CASSPETSGSSGELFF. This chain links TRBV12-3 or TRBV12-4 with TRBJ2-2, with TRBD2 identical over 12 bases. With V trimmed by 6 bases and J by 6 bases, 8 bases remained unmatched. This CDR3 has 16 residues.

This chain uses TRBV20-1 with TRBJ1-4; 10 bases align to TRBD1. V was clipped by 5 bases and J by 3 bases; unmatched bases: 9. CDR1 and CDR2 (germline): DFQATT, SNEGSKA (reference sequence). This CDR3 spans 16 amino acids. CDR3 DNA sequence: TGCAGTGCTTTCCGGGACAGGGGCAGGGCTAATGAAAAACTGTTTTTT. Translation: CSAFRDRGRANEKLFF.

This clonotype was observed at least ten times. DNA for the CDR3: TGCAGTGCTGGGTCACAGGGTCGCGAGCAGTACTTC. Translated: CSAGSQGREQYF. This chain joins TRBV20-1 and TRBJ2-7, with D perhaps matching TRBD1 (6 bases). The CDR3 is made up of 12 amino acids. Germline V gene sequence: CDR1 DFQATT, CDR2 SNEGSKA (reference sequence). Deletions cut 5 bases from V and 6 bases from J, with 14 bases between.

The genes are TRBV4-1 and TRBJ2-7, with 9 bases identical to TRBD1. The trim removed 2 bases at V and 0 bases at J, leaving 8 bases unmatched. Germline CDR1 is MGHRA and CDR2 is YSYEKL. The CDR3 loop spans 17 amino acids. DNA for the CDR3: TGCGCCAGCAGCCAATCCCAAGGGACAGGGAACTCCTACGAGCAGTACTTC. Translation: CASSQSQGTGNSYEQYF.

The chain joins TRBV20-1 to TRBJ2-1, with D tentatively TRBD2 (6 bases). The CDR3 contains 16 residues. Looked up from germline, CDR1 is DFQATT and CDR2 is SNEGSKA (reference sequence). V was cut by 2 bases and J by 0 bases, with 14 bases left in between. The CDR3 DNA follows: TGCAGTGCTAGATGGGGCGGGGTCAGCTCCTACAATGAGCAGTTCTTC. Its translation: CSARWGGVSSYNEQFF.

The J gene is TRBJ2-5, the V gene TRBV20-1; D remains unclear. CDR3 length equals 11 residues. The germline V and J ends were trimmed by 0 bases and 5 bases, with 4 bases remaining between them. In germline, CDR1 is DFQATT, CDR2 SNEGSKA (reference sequence). The CDR3 sequence: CSAREEETQYF. CDR3 nucleotide sequence: TGCAGTGCTAGAGAAGAGGAGACCCAGTACTTC.

This clonotype was counted a few times. CDR3 protein: CSARPSGGPYNEQFF. The DNA for the CDR3 is TGCAGTGCTAGACCGTCGGGAGGGCCCTACAATGAGCAGTTCTTC. This chain connects TRBV20-1 to TRBJ2-1; 8 bases line up with TRBD2. V was clipped by 2 bases and J by 2 bases; unmatched bases: 5. The germline V gene encodes CDR1 DFQATT and CDR2 SNEGSKA (reference sequence). The CDR3 loop spans 15 amino acids.

This clonotype was found a few times. The chain couples TRBV6-5 to TRBJ2-5; 8 bases fit TRBD1. Judging by the DNA end, TRBJ2-1 fits better; the J call may be wrong. Germline loops: CDR1 MNHEY, CDR2 SVGAGI. There are 15 residues in the CDR3. CDR3 amino acids: CASSRGQGVYNEQFF. In DNA, the CDR3 is TGTGCCAGCAGCCGAGGACAGGGAGTATACAATGAGCAGTTCTTC.

The rearrangement joins TRBV3-1 to TRBJ1-1; the D is unclear. The V gene's germline CDR1 is LGHDT and CDR2 YNNKEL (reference sequence). This CDR3 is 14 amino acids long. Between the trimmed V and J ends, which lost 7 bases and 5 bases, there was a span of 17 bases. Written as DNA, the CDR3 is TGTGCCAGCACATCGACGGGATCGAGGACTGAAGCTTTCTTT. Translated: CASTSTGSRTEAFF.

This clonotype was recorded once. The rearrangement joins TRBV29-1 to TRBJ2-5, with D possibly being TRBD1 (6 bases). The CDR3 length is 12 residues. The V end was cut by 2 bases, the J end by 4 bases, with 8 bases between. Germline V gives CDR1 SQVTM, CDR2 ANQGSEA. CDR3 nucleotide sequence: TGCAGCGTTGAATCAGGGGCAGAGACCCAGTACTTC. This gives the protein CSVESGAETQYF.

The chain has TRBV5-4 and TRBJ2-1, with 9 positions matching TRBD2. J gave up 3 bases and V 0 bases, and 1 base lay outside the gene matches. The CDR3 sequence is 15 residues long. Germline V gives CDR1 SGHNT, CDR2 YYREEE (reference sequence). CDR3 sequence (DNA): TGTGCCAGCAGCTTGGAAGCGGGAGGCTACAATGAGCAGTTCTTC. Protein: CASSLEAGGYNEQFF.

The chain is built from TRBV20-1 and TRBJ2-4; 8 bases map to TRBD1. CDR1 and CDR2 from the germline V gene are DFQATT and SNEGSKA (reference sequence). The CDR3 runs to 13 residues. Germline trimming cut 2 bases from V and 7 bases from J; bases unmatched to any gene: 4. In DNA form, the CDR3 reads TGCAGTGCTAGAACCGACAGGGGCAACATTCAGTACTTC. Its protein product is CSARTDRGNIQYF.

This clonotype occurred a few times. This chain joins TRBV20-1 and TRBJ2-1; D tentatively reads TRBD1 or TRBD2 (6 bases each). With 3 bases removed from V and 5 bases from J, the gap between germline ends came to 11 bases. This CDR3 spans 13 amino acids. CDR1 DFQATT and CDR2 SNEGSKA come from the germline V gene (reference sequence). The DNA for the CDR3 is TGCAGTGCTAGCTCCGGGGGCCACAATGAGCAGTTCTTC. Its protein is CSASSGGHNEQFF.

This chain connects TRBV5-5 to TRBJ1-2, with D hard to call. Germline loops: CDR1 SGHKS, CDR2 YYEKEE (reference sequence). This CDR3 region has 14 residues. V was trimmed by 2 bases and J by 0 bases, leaving 8 bases between them. The CDR3 DNA reads as TGTGCCAGCAGCTTAGTACGGACTAACTATGGCTACACCTTC. Its translation: CASSLVRTNYGYTF.

In this sample, this clonotype turned up once. This chain uses TRBV9 with TRBJ2-1; no definite D call. The CDR3 is 15 residues long. CDR1 is SGDLS and CDR2 is YYNGEE in the germline V gene. The V and J ends lost 0 bases and 6 bases respectively, with 13 bases between them. The CDR3 bases are TGTGCCAGCAGCGTAGGCGTCCAGGCCCTCAATGAGCAGTTCTTC. Amino acid sequence: CASSVGVQALNEQFF.

This clonotype was observed a handful of times. The V and J genes are TRBV12-3 or TRBV12-4 and TRBJ2-1, with D possibly matching TRBD2 (6 bases). The CDR3 has 16 amino acids. With 6 bases removed from V and 1 base from J, the gap between germline ends came to 16 bases. CDR3: CASSGGRGSSYNEQFF. CDR3 bases: TGTGCCAGCAGCGGTGGCCGGGGGTCTTCCTACAATGAGCAGTTCTTC.

The chain carries TRBV6-1 and TRBJ2-1, with 8 bases fitting TRBD1. Germline V gene sequence: CDR1 MNHNS, CDR2 SASEGT. This CDR3 is 15 amino acids long. J lost 5 bases, V lost 10 bases, and 13 bases had no gene match. Here the CDR3 reads CATRQGTKKNNEQFF. In DNA, the CDR3 is TGTGCCACCAGACAGGGGACAAAAAAAAACAATGAGCAGTTCTTC.

The chain has TRBV5-1 and TRBJ2-5, with 12 bases fitting TRBD2. The DNA end favors TRBJ2-1, so the J call may be wrong. The CDR3 consists of 17 residues. Germline V gene lookup returns CDR1 SGHRS and CDR2 YFSETQ. This CDR3 reads CASSLGLAGAEYNEQFF. The CDR3 nucleotides read TGCGCCAGCAGCTTGGGACTAGCGGGAGCGGAGTACAATGAGCAGTTCTTC.

This clonotype was picked up a small number of times. V and J are TRBV3-1 and TRBJ2-4, with a possible D match to TRBD1 (6 bases). The CDR3 contains 16 residues. CDR1 and CDR2 (germline): LGHDT, YNNKEL (reference sequence). The V gene lost 2 bases and the J gene lost 6 bases, with 17 bases spanning the gap. DNA for the CDR3: TGTGCCAGCAGCCAACGTGGGCAGGGGACCCTAAACATTCAGTACTTC. It is translated as CASSQRGQGTLNIQYF.

The table lists this clonotype with a few counts. One end of the junction varies from germline; a read error may be responsible. The V gene is TRBV2, the J gene TRBJ2-3, with a tentative D call TRBD1 (5 bases). This CDR3 is built from 14 residues. CDR1 and CDR2 from the germline V gene are SNHLY and FYNNEI. In DNA form, the CDR3 reads TGTGCCAGCAGAGAGACAGCTCCTACAGATACGCAGTGTTTT. This sequence encodes CASRETAPTDTQCF.